This is a list of T cell receptor beta chains from one sample in a study of identical twins. TCRdb redid the calling of the 5' RACE reads with MiXCR, one entry per CDR3 protein. The table includes around 490,000 distinct CDR3 sequences, approximately 15% detected once. This sample also belongs to another study, concerning yellow fever vaccine responses in identical twins.

Sequencing input: CD4+ T cells sorted from blood. The receptors derive from a woman between 18 and 30 years old in good health. The CDR3 runs from the conserved cysteine through the conserved F or W. The D gene is left open where the match is weak. A clone size is listed for some rows: how often the clone was seen (once, few, many), or a class if it is expanded.

J: TRBJ2-7; D: .; size: .; V: TRBV12-3/TRBV12-4; DNA: TGTGCCAGCAGCCCCGGGCGCTTTGAAACTCAGTACTTC; CDR3: CASSPGRFETQYF
J: TRBJ2-7; D: TRBD1; size: .; V: TRBV29-1; DNA: TGCAGCCCCATTGGGGACAGGGGCTACGAGCAGTACTTC; CDR3: CSPIGDRGYEQYF
J: TRBJ2-5; D: .; size: many; V: TRBV18; DNA: TGTGCCAGCTCACCGAACACAGGGTCTCAAGAGACCCAGTACTTC; CDR3: CASSPNTGSQETQYF
J: TRBJ1-1; D: .; size: .; V: TRBV15; DNA: TGTGCCACCAGCAGAGTTTTAGGGGGCACTGAAGCTTTCTTT; CDR3: CATSRVLGGTEAFF
J: TRBJ2-3; D: TRBD2; size: .; V: TRBV20-1; DNA: TGCAGTGCTAGAGAAGGGCGGGAGGGCCGGGTAGATACGCAGTATTTT; CDR3: CSAREGREGRVDTQYF
J: TRBJ1-1; D: .; size: few; V: TRBV12-3/TRBV12-4; DNA: TGTGCCAGCAGACTAGAAGTGAACACTGAAGCTTTCTTT; CDR3: CASRLEVNTEAFF
J: TRBJ2-2; D: .; size: many; V: TRBV7-9; DNA: TGTGCCAGCAGCAAAAAACTAGCCTCGAACACCGGGGAGCTGTTTTTT; CDR3: CASSKKLASNTGELFF
J: TRBJ2-3; D: .; size: many; V: TRBV7-8; DNA: TGTGCCAGCAGCCCCCAGCGGTGGGGGCCCACAGATACGCAGTATTTT; CDR3: CASSPQRWGPTDTQYF
J: TRBJ2-7; D: .; size: .; V: TRBV5-6; DNA: TGTGCCAGCAGCTTCGAGGGGACCGCACTAGGGCAGTACTTC; CDR3: CASSFEGTALGQYF
J: TRBJ2-5; D: .; size: few; V: TRBV20-1; DNA: TGCAGTGCTAGAGATCCCAGCGGTGGCCAAGAGACCCAGTACTTC; CDR3: CSARDPSGGQETQYF
J: TRBJ2-4; D: .; size: .; V: TRBV5-1; DNA: TGCGCCAGCAGCTTGGCGACAGGAGTAGCCAAAAACATTCAGTACTTC; CDR3: CASSLATGVAKNIQYF
J: TRBJ2-3; D: .; size: few; V: TRBV18; DNA: TGTGCCAGCTCACCGGGCCTTAATTCGATAACGCAGTATTTT; CDR3: CASSPGLNSITQYF
J: TRBJ2-1; D: TRBD1; size: many; V: TRBV15; DNA: TGTGCCACCAGCAGAGACCTGACAGGGGCCTACAATGAGCAGTTCTTC; CDR3: CATSRDLTGAYNEQFF
J: TRBJ2-7; D: TRBD2; size: few; V: TRBV7-2; DNA: TGTGCCAGCAGCTTAGGGACTAGCGGGAGTTTAGCATACGAGCAGTACTTC; CDR3: CASSLGTSGSLAYEQYF
J: TRBJ2-3; D: .; size: few; V: TRBV19; DNA: TGTGCCAGTAGTCGCGCGGCAACAGATACGCAGTATTTT; CDR3: CASSRAATDTQYF
J: TRBJ2-5; D: TRBD1; size: many; V: TRBV11-2; DNA: TGTGCCAGCAGCACCGGGACAGCAGAGACCCAGTACTTC; CDR3: CASSTGTAETQYF
J: TRBJ2-4; D: .; size: many; V: TRBV28; DNA: TGTGCCAGCAGTTTACGACTATATAGGTCCAAAAACATTCAGTACTTC; CDR3: CASSLRLYRSKNIQYF
J: TRBJ2-5; D: .; size: few; V: TRBV28; DNA: TGTGCCAGCAGTCCACTGACTAAAGGGGCAGAGACCCAGTACTTC; CDR3: CASSPLTKGAETQYF
J: TRBJ2-2; D: .; size: few; V: TRBV23-1; DNA: TGCGCCAGCAGTCTGGGCAGAGGACCGAGGGGCGGGGAGCTGTTTTTT; CDR3: CASSLGRGPRGGELFF
J: TRBJ1-6; D: .; size: few; V: TRBV10-3; DNA: TGTGCCATCACGGACGGACCTCGTAGTTCACCCCTCCACTTT; CDR3: CAITDGPRSSPLHF
J: TRBJ2-3; D: .; size: few; V: TRBV5-6; DNA: TGTGCCAGCACCGTGGGACCCACTTGGGGGGATACGCAGTATTTT; CDR3: CASTVGPTWGDTQYF
J: TRBJ1-6; D: .; size: .; V: TRBV5-1; DNA: TGCGCCAGCAGTAGGACAGTGTCCTCACCCCTCCACTTT; CDR3: CASSRTVSSPLHF
J: TRBJ2-7; D: .; size: few; V: TRBV4-2; DNA: TGTGCCAGCAGCCAAGATTCCGGAGTCAGGAAAGTACCCTACGAGCAGTACTTC; CDR3: CASSQDSGVRKVPYEQYF
J: TRBJ2-7; D: .; size: few; V: TRBV10-3; DNA: TGTGCCATCAGTGGAGGCTCCTACGAGCAGTACTTC; CDR3: CAISGGSYEQYF
J: TRBJ2-3; D: .; size: many; V: TRBV9; DNA: TGTGCCAGCAGCGTAAACAGCAAGGATACGCAGTATTTT; CDR3: CASSVNSKDTQYF
J: TRBJ1-1; D: .; size: few; V: TRBV30; DNA: TGTGCCTGGAGTGGCGGCGGAAATGAAGCTTTCTTT; CDR3: CAWSGGGNEAFF
J: TRBJ2-5; D: .; size: few; V: TRBV28; DNA: TGTGCCAGCAGTTTTCGGCAGGGGATAAGAGTGGTGAAGACCCAGTACTTC; CDR3: CASSFRQGIRVVKTQYF
J: TRBJ2-3; D: .; size: .; V: TRBV2; DNA: TGTGCCAGCAGTGAAGGTGGACCTGGGGTAAATACGCAGTATTTT; CDR3: CASSEGGPGVNTQYF
J: TRBJ2-5; D: .; size: few; V: TRBV5-1; DNA: TGCGCCAGCAGCTTGGAGGCGGGACTGGAGACCCAGTACTTC; CDR3: CASSLEAGLETQYF
J: TRBJ1-1; D: .; size: .; V: TRBV9; DNA: TGTGCCAGCAGCGTGAGGCAGTCGAACACTGAAGCTTTCTTT; CDR3: CASSVRQSNTEAFF
J: TRBJ2-7; D: .; size: .; V: TRBV7-9; DNA: TGTGCCAGCAGCTTAGCGGTCGGGGAGCAGTACTTC; CDR3: CASSLAVGEQYF
J: TRBJ2-2; D: .; size: .; V: TRBV5-1; DNA: TGCGCCAGCAGCAGGAGGCAGGGCTCACCCGGGGAGCTGTTTTTT; CDR3: CASSRRQGSPGELFF
J: TRBJ2-3; D: .; size: .; V: TRBV20-1; DNA: TGCAGTGCCACTACCGGGGCGGCAGATACGCAGTATTTT; CDR3: CSATTGAADTQYF
J: TRBJ2-3; D: TRBD2; size: .; V: TRBV20-1; DNA: TGCAGTGCTAGGGGCCAGCGGGGGAGCACAGATACGCAGTATTTT; CDR3: CSARGQRGSTDTQYF
J: TRBJ1-2; D: .; size: .; V: TRBV3-1; DNA: TGTGCCAGCAGCCAAGTCGGGGGGCTGGGCGGCTACACCTTC; CDR3: CASSQVGGLGGYTF
J: TRBJ2-2; D: TRBD1; size: many; V: TRBV12-3/TRBV12-4; DNA: TGTGCCAGCAGATACCCAGGGGGCGCGTCAATCGGGGAGCTGTTTTTT; CDR3: CASRYPGGASIGELFF
J: TRBJ2-2; D: .; size: few; V: TRBV9; DNA: TGTGCCAGCAGCCCCTTTGGGGGCGGTAACACCGGGGAGCTGTTTTTT; CDR3: CASSPFGGGNTGELFF
J: TRBJ2-7; D: .; size: .; V: TRBV20-1; DNA: TGCAGTGCTAGCATAGAGTACGAGCAGTACTTC; CDR3: CSASIEYEQYF
J: TRBJ2-2; D: .; size: .; V: TRBV5-1; DNA: TGCGCCAGCAGCTTGATCGGGACAAATTCGGTCGGGGAGCTGTTTTTT; CDR3: CASSLIGTNSVGELFF
J: TRBJ2-3; D: TRBD2; size: few; V: TRBV5-8; DNA: TGTGCCAGCAGCGGCGGGACTAGGAGCACAGATACGCAGTATTTT; CDR3: CASSGGTRSTDTQYF
J: TRBJ2-1; D: TRBD1; size: many; V: TRBV12-3/TRBV12-4; DNA: TGTGCCAGCAATTCGGACAGGGGCACCTACAATGAGCAGTTCTTC; CDR3: CASNSDRGTYNEQFF
J: TRBJ1-1; D: TRBD1; size: .; V: TRBV7-9; DNA: TGTGCCAGCAGCTTTGGGACTTACAGGGGGCAAAAGCCCCCTCTTTCTGAAGCTTTCTTT; CDR3: CASSFGTYRGQKPPLSEAFF
J: TRBJ2-4; D: .; size: few; V: TRBV12-3/TRBV12-4; DNA: TGTGCCAGCAGTATGGACAGAGCCAAAAACATTCAGTACTTC; CDR3: CASSMDRAKNIQYF
J: TRBJ2-4; D: .; size: few; V: TRBV7-2; DNA: TGTGCCAGCAGCTCACTAGCCCGGGGCAAAAACATTCAGTACTTC; CDR3: CASSSLARGKNIQYF
J: TRBJ2-7; D: .; size: few; V: TRBV11-2; DNA: TGTGCCAGCAGCCCACAGATGGACTACGAGCAGTACTTC; CDR3: CASSPQMDYEQYF
J: TRBJ2-3; D: TRBD2; size: .; V: TRBV7-2; DNA: TGTGCCAGCAGCTCCCAGGCTAGCGGGTTCACAGATACGCAGTATTTT; CDR3: CASSSQASGFTDTQYF
J: TRBJ2-2; D: .; size: few; V: TRBV6-5; DNA: TGTGCCAGCAGTTACTCGCTACTGACGGGACCCACCGGGGAGCTGTTTTTT; CDR3: CASSYSLLTGPTGELFF
J: TRBJ2-1; D: .; size: few; V: TRBV12-3/TRBV12-4; DNA: TGTGCCAGCAGTTCGACTAGTCAACCCAGCGAGCAGTTCTTC; CDR3: CASSSTSQPSEQFF
J: TRBJ2-1; D: TRBD2; size: few; V: TRBV24-1; DNA: TGTGCCACCAGTGACCCTAGCGGGGTTGAGCAGTTCTTC; CDR3: CATSDPSGVEQFF
J: TRBJ2-3; D: .; size: .; V: TRBV3-1; DNA: TGTGCCAGCAGCCAACTCATGGATACGCAGTATTTT; CDR3: CASSQLMDTQYF
J: TRBJ2-7; D: .; size: .; V: TRBV5-1; DNA: TGCGCCAGCAGCTTGGTTGTGGGGGACTACGAGCAGTACTTC; CDR3: CASSLVVGDYEQYF
J: TRBJ2-1; D: TRBD1; size: .; V: TRBV18; DNA: TGTGCCAGCTCACCAATTACCCCGACCGGGACAGGGACGGCCAATGAGCAGTTCTTC; CDR3: CASSPITPTGTGTANEQFF
J: TRBJ1-6; D: .; size: few; V: TRBV4-3; DNA: TGCGCCAGCAGCCAAGACGCGGGGGACTCACCCCTCCACTTT; CDR3: CASSQDAGDSPLHF
J: TRBJ1-5; D: .; size: .; V: TRBV5-6; DNA: TGTGCCAGCAGCTTGGGCGCCCGAGGGAATCAGCCCCAGCATTTT; CDR3: CASSLGARGNQPQHF
J: TRBJ2-2; D: .; size: .; V: TRBV12-3/TRBV12-4; DNA: TGTGCCAGCAGTGGCTACAGAATCACCGGGGAGCTGTTTTTT; CDR3: CASSGYRITGELFF
J: TRBJ2-7; D: TRBD1; size: .; V: TRBV11-2; DNA: TGTGCCAGCAGCTTGAGTCATCCGGGACAGGGTACATTCGAGCAGTACTTC; CDR3: CASSLSHPGQGTFEQYF